The 31 T cell receptor beta chains reported below all come from one sample, sequenced in a study of breast tumors, draining lymph nodes, adjacent tissues. TCRdb recomputed calls from the multiplex PCR reads with MiXCR, one row per CDR3 protein. The sample consists of 20,000 to 25,000 distinct CDR3 sequences, 50% of them appearing once. Specimen: breast tumor tissue. These receptors were obtained from a female donor with breast cancer. Some clones in this sample may be carry-over from other donors' samples.

Ten or more counts support this clonotype. The chain has TRBV6-5 and TRBJ1-1; D remains ambiguous. V lost 2 bases and J lost 0, with 10 bases in between. The CDR3 loop spans 15 amino acids. Germline assignment: CDR1 MNHEY and CDR2 SVGAGI. The CDR3 region has the DNA TGTGCCAGCAGTTACCAACCGAACATGAACACTGAAGCTTTCTTT. Translation gives CASSYQPNMNTEAFF.

This clonotype was picked up many times. CDR3 sequence: CAWSVEMGHGYTF. CDR3 nucleotides: TGTGCCTGGAGTGTAGAGATGGGTCATGGCTACACCTTC. V is TRBV30 and J is TRBJ1-2, with D hard to call. The CDR3 runs 13 residues. Germline values: CDR1 GTSNPN, CDR2 SVGIG (reference sequence). Trimming shortened V by 0 bases and J by 6 bases, and 11 bases separated the two germline ends.

This clonotype occurred many times. This clone may be a read error of a much larger clone one base away. V usage is TRBV5-8 and J usage is TRBJ2-1, with D perhaps assigned TRBD1 or TRBD2 (5 bases each). CDR1 is SGHTS and CDR2 is YDEGEE in the germline V gene. CDR3 length equals 16 residues. The V and J ends lost 4 bases and 0 bases respectively, with 14 bases between them. The chain's CDR3 is CASSLVGAASYNEQFF. CDR3 DNA: TGTGCCAGCAGCCTCGTCGGGGCTGCCTCCTACAATGAGCAGTTCTTC.

This clonotype is labeled medium-sized. The chain is built from TRBV19 and TRBJ2-3, with 15 bases matching TRBD2. Germline CDR1 and CDR2: LNHDA and SQIVND (reference sequence). V lost 5 bases to trimming and J lost 0 bases; unmatched junction nucleotides: 9. This CDR3 is built from 19 residues. The CDR3 spells CASSLGTSGRIASTDTQYF. The CDR3, as DNA: TGTGCCAGTAGTCTCGGGACTAGCGGGAGGATTGCGAGCACAGATACGCAGTATTTT.

V is TRBV4-2 and J is TRBJ1-6, with 10 nucleotides matching TRBD1. The germline CDR1 and CDR2 sequences are LGHNA and YNFKEQ. Unmatched junction bases numbered 14, after V lost 0 bases and J lost 9 bases. The CDR3 runs to 19 residues. In nucleotides, the CDR3 is TGTGCCAGCAGCCAAGATCAAGGACAGGGGGTACGTAACAGTTCACCCCTCCACTTT. As protein: CASSQDQGQGVRNSSPLHF.

This clonotype has a count of ten or more. The chain has TRBV19 and TRBJ1-5, with D perhaps matching TRBD1 (6 bases). CDR3 length: 15 amino acids. With 4 bases removed from V and 5 bases from J, the gap between germline ends came to 15 bases. From germline, CDR1 is LNHDA and CDR2 SQIVND (reference sequence). This CDR3 reads CASSTQQGRDQPQHF. The CDR3 coding sequence is TGTGCCAGTAGTACACAACAGGGACGGGATCAGCCCCAGCATTTT.

The chain carries TRBV19 and TRBJ1-2, with a tentative D call TRBD1 (5 bases). The germline V and J ends were trimmed by 6 bases and 2 bases, with 10 bases remaining between them. The CDR3 has 13 amino acids. The germline CDR1 and CDR2 sequences are LNHDA and SQIVND (reference sequence). This CDR3 reads CASSKGQNYGYTF. The CDR3 nucleotides are TGTGCCAGTAGCAAGGGGCAGAACTATGGCTACACCTTC.

Many counts were recorded for this clonotype. V is TRBV2 and J is TRBJ2-4, with D perhaps matching TRBD1 (6 bases). Germline-derived CDR1 and CDR2 are SNHLY and FYNNEI. The CDR3 has 16 amino acids. V was trimmed by 6 bases and J by 0 bases, leaving 15 bases between them. Here the CDR3 reads CASRTVTGIAKNIQYF. The DNA for the CDR3 is TGTGCCAGCAGAACCGTGACAGGTATAGCCAAAAACATTCAGTACTTC.

The V and J genes are TRBV20-1 and TRBJ2-7; 15 bases agree with TRBD2. This CDR3 spans 16 amino acids. Trimming cost V 0 bases and J 5 bases; bases outside gene matches: 5. In germline, CDR1 is DFQATT, CDR2 SNEGSKA (reference sequence). CDR3 sequence (DNA): TGCAGTGCTAGAGATCCGGGGACTAGCGGGAGGCACGAGCAGTACTTC. It yields the protein CSARDPGTSGRHEQYF.

About this clonotype: The junction differs from germline at one of its ends, possibly a read error. The chain carries TRBV12-3 or TRBV12-4 and TRBJ1-2; no reliable D call. The CDR3 is 13 amino acids. CDR3 loop: CAGRYKGRRGYTF. In nucleotides, the CDR3 is TGTGCCGGCAGGTACAAGGGTCGGCGTGGCTACACCTTC.

This clonotype was seen many times. With a much larger clone just one base away, this may be a read error. This chain connects TRBV20-1 to TRBJ2-1; D call uncertain. Germline V gene sequence: CDR1 DFQATT, CDR2 SNEGSKA (reference sequence). The CDR3 extends over 11 amino acids. This CDR3 is CSARDLNEQSF. The CDR3 DNA sequence: TGCAGTGCTAGAGACCTCAATGAGCAGTCCTTC.

This clonotype has ten or more counts. The rearrangement links TRBV5-8 to TRBJ2-7; D is uncertain. The V end was cut by 3 bases, the J end by 3 bases, with 16 bases between. CDR3 length equals 15 residues. Per the germline V gene, CDR1 is SGHTS and CDR2 is YDEGEE. The CDR3 DNA reads as TGTGCCAGCAGCTCGGAGCGCGAAGTGTACTACGAGCAGTACTTC. Protein product: CASSSEREVYYEQYF.

This clonotype was recorded once. The CDR3 DNA sequence: TGTGCCAGCAGCTGGGGGGCCAACGTCCTGACTTTC. As protein: CASSWGANVLTF. The chain employs TRBV7-3 and TRBJ2-6; D unresolved. The CDR3 has 12 residues. Germline assignment: CDR1 SGHTA and CDR2 FQGTGA. Between the trimmed V and J ends, which lost 4 bases and 4 bases, there was a span of 2 bases.

The table lists this clonotype with many counts. V is TRBV20-1 and J is TRBJ1-1; no definite D call. This CDR3 comprises 12 residues. V lost 4 bases, J lost 3 bases, and 9 bases lay in between. Germline values: CDR1 DFQATT, CDR2 SNEGSKA (reference sequence). The CDR3 spells CSAKSGDTEAFF. The CDR3, as DNA: TGCAGTGCTAAATCCGGGGACACTGAAGCTTTCTTT.

This clonotype was seen ten or more times. The chain joins TRBV10-2 to TRBJ2-2; 11 nucleotides match TRBD2. Germline V gene data show CDR1 as WSHSY and CDR2 as SAAADI. The CDR3 length is 16 residues. V shed 6 bases and J 1 base; nucleotides not matched to a gene: 4. The CDR3 is CASRFLAGGNTGELFF. The CDR3 DNA reads as TGCGCCAGCAGGTTCCTAGCGGGAGGGAACACCGGGGAGCTGTTTTTT.

A remark on this clonotype: A much larger clone is a single base away; this may be a read error. The chain carries TRBV7-3 and TRBJ2-1; TRBD2 matches at 10 bases. Germline CDR1 is SGHTA and CDR2 is FQGTGA. The CDR3 spans 15 residues. The CDR3 nucleotides read TGTGCCAGCGGCTTAAGCGGGACTAGCGAGGGTGAGCAGTTCTTC. It yields the protein CASGLSGTSEGEQFF.

This clonotype showed up many times. The chain has TRBV5-1 and TRBJ1-4; D is undetermined. V was shortened by 2 bases and J by 6 bases, with 8 bases between the two germline ends. Germline CDR1 SGHRS, CDR2 YFSETQ. This CDR3 is built from 13 residues. Here the CDR3 reads CASSFSADEKLFF. In nucleotides, the CDR3 is TGCGCCAGCAGCTTCTCAGCCGATGAAAAACTGTTTTTT. Drawing the rest from reference TRBV5-1 and TRBJ1-4, the complete variable domain is KAGVTQTPRYLIKTRGQQVTLSCSPISGHRSVSWYQQTPGQGLQFLFEYFSETQRNKGNFPGRFSGRQFSNSRSEMNVSTLELGDSALYLCASSFSADEKLFFGSGTQLSVL.

In regard to this clonotype: A much larger clone sits a single nucleotide away, making a read error possible. The chain couples TRBV5-4 to TRBJ2-1; D is undetermined. CDR3 size: 12 residues. Germline CDR1 SGHNT, CDR2 YYREEE (reference sequence). V gave up 6 bases and J gave up 9 bases, with 13 bases separating them. The CDR3 sequence is CASNFGSTEQFF. The DNA of the CDR3 is TGTGCCAGCAACTTCGGGTCCACTGAGCAGTTCTTC.

This clonotype was recorded many times. The V call is TRBV29-1, the J call TRBJ2-4; TRBD2 is a possible D gene (5 bases). V shed 6 bases and J shed 1 base, with 7 bases lying between them. Germline V CDR1 and CDR2: SQVTM, ANQGSEA. The CDR3 covers 12 residues. CDR3 amino acids: CSVRAAKNIQYF. The CDR3, as DNA: TGCAGCGTGAGGGCGGCCAAAAACATTCAGTACTTC.

The chain is built from TRBV20-1 and TRBJ1-5, with 9 bases identical to TRBD1. This CDR3 region has 13 residues. The J segment lost 2 bases and the V segment lost 6 bases, leaving 2 bases of the junction unmatched. Germline-derived CDR1 and CDR2 are DFQATT and SNEGSKA (reference sequence). CDR3 bases: TGCAGTGCCCGGGACAGGGGCAATCAGCCCCAGCATTTT. Translating it yields CSARDRGNQPQHF.

In its sample, this clonotype was seen a few times. The chain combines TRBV28 with TRBJ1-1; maybe TRBD1 (6 bases). The CDR3 has 13 amino acids. The germline gives CDR1 MDHEN, CDR2 SYDVKM. V lost 9 bases, J lost 6 bases, and 17 bases lay in between. The CDR3 sequence: CASSSGAPPEAFF. The CDR3 nucleotides read TGTGCCAGTTCCTCGGGGGCGCCCCCTGAAGCTTTCTTT.

This clonotype was detected ten times or more. V is TRBV20-1 and J is TRBJ2-7; 8 bases agree with TRBD1. V dropped 2 bases and J dropped 3; count of bases not matched to a gene: 9. CDR3 length: 15 amino acids. Germline V gene data show CDR1 as DFQATT and CDR2 as SNEGSKA (reference sequence). The CDR3 is CSARTEDREVYEQYF. The CDR3 DNA reads TGCAGTGCTAGAACTGAGGACAGGGAAGTCTACGAGCAGTACTTC.

This clonotype was picked up many times. A much larger clone lies one base from this, so it may be a read error. The V gene is TRBV20-1, the J gene TRBJ2-1; 9 bases match TRBD1. This CDR3 is 11 amino acids long. Per the germline V gene, CDR1 is DFQATT and CDR2 is SNEGSKA (reference sequence). The CDR3 DNA reads as TGCAGTGAACAGGGGGCTAATGAGCAGTCCTTC. Amino acid sequence: CSEQGANEQSF.

J is TRBJ1-5 and V is TRBV6-1, with D unclear. Trimming took off 3 bases at V and 0 bases at J, with 9 bases between the two ends. This CDR3 comprises 15 residues. From germline, CDR1 is MNHNS and CDR2 SASEGT. CDR3 DNA sequence: TGTGCCAGCAGTGATCGGGGTGATAGCAATCAGCCCCAGCATTTT. Its translation is CASSDRGDSNQPQHF.

Ten or more counts support this clonotype. The rearrangement links TRBV6-1 to TRBJ2-5; D uncertain. The germline V gene has CDR1 MNHNS and CDR2 SASEGT. Trimming shortened V by 4 bases and J by 1 base, and 7 bases separated the two germline ends. There are 13 residues in the CDR3. As DNA, the CDR3 is TGTGCCAGCAGTGGACTGCCCCAAGAGACCCAGTACTTC. Protein product: CASSGLPQETQYF.

This clonotype was seen at least ten times. Being one base from a much bigger clone, this may be a read error. This chain connects TRBV9 to TRBJ1-5; D not certain. This CDR3 has 14 amino acids. V lost 0 bases, J lost 5 bases, and 9 bases lay in between. Germline CDR1 reads SGDLS; CDR2 reads YYNGEE. The CDR3 DNA follows: TGTGCCAGCAGCGTAGGGGCCGAAGATCAGCCCCAGCATTTT. Protein product: CASSVGAEDQPQHF.

The chain links TRBV20-1 to TRBJ2-5, with 8 bases identical to TRBD2. Trimming at V came to 5 bases and at J to 3 bases, leaving 8 bases not matched to a gene. Germline V CDR1 and CDR2: DFQATT, SNEGSKA (reference sequence). CDR3 length: 14 residues. CDR3 coding DNA: TGCAGTGCTCCACTGGCGGGAGGTAAAGAGACCCAGTACTTC. It translates to CSAPLAGGKETQYF.

This clonotype was detected once. The chain's CDR3 is CASSPTGSEQYF. The CDR3 coding sequence is TGTGCCAGCAGCCCTACGGGGTCCGAGCAGTACTTC. The chain uses TRBV7-9 and TRBJ2-7; a possible D gene is TRBD2 (5 bases). Germline V lookup: CDR1 SEHNR, CDR2 FQNEAQ (reference sequence). Trimming shortened V by 5 bases and J by 6 bases, and 11 bases separated the two germline ends. This CDR3 contains 12 residues.

With regard to this clonotype: With a much larger clone just one base away, this may be a read error. This chain connects TRBV5-1 to TRBJ1-1; the D is unclear. The CDR3 extends over 13 amino acids. Germline-derived CDR1 and CDR2 are SGHRS and YFSETQ. The CDR3 loop is CASGLGSPAEAFF. As DNA, the CDR3 is TGCGCCAGCGGCTTGGGTTCCCCCGCTGAAGCTTTCTTT.

Many counts were recorded for this clonotype. The rearrangement links TRBV18 to TRBJ2-3, with 8 bases lining up with TRBD2. J lost 4 bases, V lost 4 bases, and 7 bases had no gene match. This CDR3 spans 15 amino acids. Germline V gene sequence: CDR1 KGHSH, CDR2 LQKENI. The CDR3 protein is CASSLETSESDTQYF. CDR3 sequence (DNA): TGTGCCAGCTCACTAGAGACTAGCGAATCAGATACGCAGTATTTT.

This clonotype showed up many times. V gene TRBV5-1 combines with J gene TRBJ1-4; 9 nucleotides match TRBD1. This CDR3 has 14 amino acids. CDR1 SGHRS and CDR2 YFSETQ come from the germline V gene. The V gene end was trimmed by 4 bases and the J gene end by 7 bases; junction bases not matched to a gene: 5. DNA for the CDR3: TGCGCCAGCAGCAAGGGACAGGGTGGTGAAAAACTGTTTTTT. It specifies CASSKGQGGEKLFF.